One TCR beta chain is described in this entry. No antigen is known for it. Sequenced by immunoSEQ multiplex PCR; TCRdb stores in-frame clones only, minus some. The profile shows around 67,000 clones, 84% of them singletons. V was pared by 3 bases and J by 3 bases, with 10 bases of the junction left unmatched. Germline CDR1 reads GTSNPN; CDR2 reads SVGIG (reference sequence). This CDR3 spans 15 amino acids. This sample is drawn from a study of T cell responses to AZD1222 COVID-19 vaccine. Study-level background: Second-dose schedules of about 4 or about 12 weeks were combined.

Study-level findings and limits: Unmutated regions of variants are reportedly targeted by nearly half of spike-specific TCRs.

The source of this sequence is an adult in good health. Source: peripheral blood, taken on day 0 of AZD1222 vaccination. This chain uses TRBV30 with TRBJ1-1, with 7 bases lining up with TRBD1. The CDR3 spells CAWRTWGQRDTEAFF. The CDR3 nucleotides read TGTGCCTGGAGGACCTGGGGACAGAGGGACACTGAAGCTTTCTTT.